Listed here is a single T cell receptor beta chain. The data were obtained in a study of blood T cell repertoires in COVID-19. At the level of the study: Sites across the United States, Italy and Spain contributed samples from acute and convalescent COVID-19. PBMCs, B-cell-depleted T cells, or T cells were the source of the cDNA or gDNA that made up the material.

Seattle-derived patients entered the study during active infection and were followed longitudinally. The CDR3 covers 15 residues. Germline V CDR1 and CDR2: MNHEY, SMNVEV (reference sequence). V was pared by 3 bases and J by 7 bases, with 9 bases of the junction left unmatched. Per the original methods: Estimation of nucleated cell counts was performed using reference gene primer amplification. Repertoires were generated with immunoSEQ multiplex PCR, while TCRdb's copy carries only in-frame clones and drops some. V and J calls and clone size are copied from that table; D and trimming were computed from the DNA. The sample records 350,000 to 500,000 clones, about 87% being singletons.

This TCR was sampled from a young man with COVID-19, enrolled during active disease. V is TRBV27 and J is TRBJ1-5, with 7 positions matching TRBD1. The specimen was peripheral blood. CDR3 in DNA: TGTGCCAGCAGTTTGTCCCCAGGGGGATCCCAGCCCCAGCATTTT. Protein sequence: CASSLSPGGSQPQHF.